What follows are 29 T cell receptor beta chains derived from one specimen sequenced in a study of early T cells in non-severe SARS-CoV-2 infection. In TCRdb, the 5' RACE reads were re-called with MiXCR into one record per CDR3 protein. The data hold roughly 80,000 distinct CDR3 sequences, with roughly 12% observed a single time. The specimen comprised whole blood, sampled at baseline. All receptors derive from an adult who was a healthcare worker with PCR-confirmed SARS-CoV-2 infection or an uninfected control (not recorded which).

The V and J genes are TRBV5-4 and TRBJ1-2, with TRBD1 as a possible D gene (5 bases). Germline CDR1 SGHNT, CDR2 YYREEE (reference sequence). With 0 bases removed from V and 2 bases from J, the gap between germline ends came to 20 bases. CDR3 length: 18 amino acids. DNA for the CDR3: TGTGCCAGCAGCTTGGCCCCTCTCCGCGACAGACTGAACTATGGCTACACCTTC. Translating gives CASSLAPLRDRLNYGYTF. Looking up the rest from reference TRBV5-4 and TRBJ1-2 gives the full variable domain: ETGVTQSPTHLIKTRGQQVTLRCSSQSGHNTVSWYQQALGQGPQFIFQYYREEENGRGNFPPRFSGLQFPNYSSELNVNALELDDSALYLCASSLAPLRDRLNYGYTFGSGTRLTVV.

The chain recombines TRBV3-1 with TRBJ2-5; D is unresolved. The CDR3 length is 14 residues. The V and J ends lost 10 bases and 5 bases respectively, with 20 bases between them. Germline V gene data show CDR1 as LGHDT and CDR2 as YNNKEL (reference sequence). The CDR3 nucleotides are TGTGCCACCTCAAGGAACACTGCCCGGGAGACCCAGTACTTC. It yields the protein CATSRNTARETQYF.

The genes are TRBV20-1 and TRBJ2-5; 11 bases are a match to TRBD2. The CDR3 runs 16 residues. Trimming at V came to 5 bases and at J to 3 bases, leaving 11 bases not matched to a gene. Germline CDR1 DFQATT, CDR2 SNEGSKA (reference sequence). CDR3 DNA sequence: TGCAGTGCTTCCCCCTTCCTAGCGGGGGGCGAAGAGACCCAGTACTTC. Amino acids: CSASPFLAGGEETQYF.

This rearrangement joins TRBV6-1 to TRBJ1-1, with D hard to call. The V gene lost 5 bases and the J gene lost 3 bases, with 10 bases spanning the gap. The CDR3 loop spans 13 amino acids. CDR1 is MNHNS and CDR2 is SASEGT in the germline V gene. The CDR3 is CASSKVGDTEAFF. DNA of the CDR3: TGTGCCAGCAGTAAGGTGGGAGACACTGAAGCTTTCTTT.

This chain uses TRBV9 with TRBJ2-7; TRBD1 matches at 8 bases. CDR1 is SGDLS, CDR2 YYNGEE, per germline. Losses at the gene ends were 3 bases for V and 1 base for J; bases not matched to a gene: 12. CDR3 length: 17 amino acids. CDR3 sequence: CASSARPGGPFSYEQYF. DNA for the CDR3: TGTGCCAGCAGCGCTCGTCCAGGGGGCCCCTTTTCCTACGAGCAGTACTTC. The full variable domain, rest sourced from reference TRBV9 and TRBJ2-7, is DSGVTQTPKHLITATGQRVTLRCSPRSGDLSVYWYQQSLDQGLQFLIQYYNGEERAKGNILERFSAQQFPDLHSELNLSSLELGDSALYFCASSARPGGPFSYEQYFGPGTRLTVT.

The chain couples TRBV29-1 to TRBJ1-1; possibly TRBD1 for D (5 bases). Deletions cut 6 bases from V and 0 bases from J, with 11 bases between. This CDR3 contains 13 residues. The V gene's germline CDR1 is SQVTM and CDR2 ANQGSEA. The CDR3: CSVQQVLNTEAFF. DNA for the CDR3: TGCAGCGTACAACAGGTTCTGAACACTGAAGCTTTCTTT. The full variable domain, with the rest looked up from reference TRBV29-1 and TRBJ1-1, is SAVISQKPSRDICQRGTSLTIQCQVDSQVTMMFWYRQQPGQSLTLIATANQGSEATYESGFVIDKFPISRPNLTFSTLTVSNMSPEDSSIYLCSVQQVLNTEAFFGQGTRLTVV.

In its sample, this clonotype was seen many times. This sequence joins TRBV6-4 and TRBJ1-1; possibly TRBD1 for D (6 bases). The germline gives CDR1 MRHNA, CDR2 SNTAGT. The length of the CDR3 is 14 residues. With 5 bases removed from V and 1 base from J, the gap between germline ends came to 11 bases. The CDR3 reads CASSSGGENTEAFF. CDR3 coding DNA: TGTGCCAGCAGTTCTGGGGGCGAGAACACTGAAGCTTTCTTT.

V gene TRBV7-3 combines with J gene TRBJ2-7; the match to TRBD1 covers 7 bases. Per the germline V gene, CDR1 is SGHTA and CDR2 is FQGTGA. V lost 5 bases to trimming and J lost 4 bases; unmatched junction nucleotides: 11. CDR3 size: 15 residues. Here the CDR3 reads CASSKSADRVYEQYF. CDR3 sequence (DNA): TGTGCCAGCAGCAAGAGCGCCGACAGGGTGTACGAGCAGTACTTC. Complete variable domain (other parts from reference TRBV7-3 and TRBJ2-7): GAGVSQTPSNKVTEKGKYVELRCDPISGHTALYWYRQSLGQGPEFLIYFQGTGAADDSGLPNDRFFAVRPEGSVSTLKIQRTERGDSAVYLCASSKSADRVYEQYFGPGTRLTVT.

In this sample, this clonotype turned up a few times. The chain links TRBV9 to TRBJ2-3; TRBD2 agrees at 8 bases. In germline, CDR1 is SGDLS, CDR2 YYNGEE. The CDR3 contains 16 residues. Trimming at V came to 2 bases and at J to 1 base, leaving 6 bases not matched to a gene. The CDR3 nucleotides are TGTGCCAGCAGCGTTTTTTCGCGGGGGGGCACAGATACGCAGTATTTT. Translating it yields CASSVFSRGGTDTQYF.

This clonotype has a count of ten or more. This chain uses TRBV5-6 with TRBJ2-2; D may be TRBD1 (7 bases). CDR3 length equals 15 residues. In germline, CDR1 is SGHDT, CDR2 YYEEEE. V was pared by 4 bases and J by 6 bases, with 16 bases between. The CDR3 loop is CASSTPGQRAGELFF. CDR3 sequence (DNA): TGTGCCAGCAGCACGCCGGGACAGCGGGCCGGGGAGCTGTTTTTT.

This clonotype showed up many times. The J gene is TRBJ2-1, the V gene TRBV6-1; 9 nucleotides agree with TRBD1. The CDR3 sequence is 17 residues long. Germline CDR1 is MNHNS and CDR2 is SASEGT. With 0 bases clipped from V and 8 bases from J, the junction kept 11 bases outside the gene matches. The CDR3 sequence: CASSEAPGGQGKDEQFF. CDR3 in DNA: TGTGCCAGCAGTGAAGCACCTGGGGGACAGGGTAAGGATGAGCAGTTCTTC.

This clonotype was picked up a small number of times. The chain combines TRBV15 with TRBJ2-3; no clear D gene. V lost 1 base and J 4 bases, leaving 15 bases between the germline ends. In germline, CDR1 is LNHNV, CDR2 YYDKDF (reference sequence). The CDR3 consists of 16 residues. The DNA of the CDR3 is TGTGCCACCAGCAGAGCTCGGAGCCCGCTATCAGATACGCAGTATTTT. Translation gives CATSRARSPLSDTQYF. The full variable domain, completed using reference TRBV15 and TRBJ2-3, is DAMVIQNPRYQVTQFGKPVTLSCSQTLNHNVMYWYQQKSSQAPKLLFHYYDKDFNNEADTPDNFQSRRPNTSFCFLDIRSPGLGDTAMYLCATSRARSPLSDTQYFGPGTRLTVL.

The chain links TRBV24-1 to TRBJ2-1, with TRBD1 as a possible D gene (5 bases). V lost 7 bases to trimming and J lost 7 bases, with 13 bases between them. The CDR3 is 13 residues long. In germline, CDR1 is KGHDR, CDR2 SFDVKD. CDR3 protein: CATRRRVGNEQFF. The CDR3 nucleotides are TGTGCCACCAGACGCAGGGTTGGGAATGAGCAGTTCTTC.

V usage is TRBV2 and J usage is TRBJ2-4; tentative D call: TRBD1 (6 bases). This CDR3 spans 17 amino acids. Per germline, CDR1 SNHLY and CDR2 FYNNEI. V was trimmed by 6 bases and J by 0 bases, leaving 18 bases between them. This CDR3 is CASSRKVQGVAKNIQYF. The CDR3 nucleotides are TGTGCCAGCAGCCGAAAGGTACAGGGCGTAGCCAAAAACATTCAGTACTTC.

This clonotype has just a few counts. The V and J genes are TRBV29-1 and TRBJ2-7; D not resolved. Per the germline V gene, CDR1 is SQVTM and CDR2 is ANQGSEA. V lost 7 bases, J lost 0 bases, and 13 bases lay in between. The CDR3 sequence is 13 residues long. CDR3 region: CSGSTASSYEQYF. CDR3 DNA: TGCAGCGGGTCGACGGCGAGCTCCTACGAGCAGTACTTC.

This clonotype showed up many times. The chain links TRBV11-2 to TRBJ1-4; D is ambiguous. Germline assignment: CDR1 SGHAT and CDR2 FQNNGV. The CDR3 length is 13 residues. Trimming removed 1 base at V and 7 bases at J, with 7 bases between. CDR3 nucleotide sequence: TGTGCCAGCAGCTTAGTACAGCGTGAAAAACTGTTTTTT. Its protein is CASSLVQREKLFF.

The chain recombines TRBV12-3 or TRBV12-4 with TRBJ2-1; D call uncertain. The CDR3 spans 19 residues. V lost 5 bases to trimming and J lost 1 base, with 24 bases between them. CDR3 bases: TGTGCCAGCAGTCCTACTGACGGGTATATGGTAAGATCCTACAATGAGCAGTTCTTC. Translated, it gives CASSPTDGYMVRSYNEQFF.

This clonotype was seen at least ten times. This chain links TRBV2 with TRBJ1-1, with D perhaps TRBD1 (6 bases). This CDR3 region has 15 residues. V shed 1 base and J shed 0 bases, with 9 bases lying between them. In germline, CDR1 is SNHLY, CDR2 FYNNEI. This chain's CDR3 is CASSEGTVMNTEAFF. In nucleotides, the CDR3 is TGTGCCAGCAGTGAAGGGACAGTAATGAACACTGAAGCTTTCTTT.

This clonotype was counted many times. Written as DNA, the CDR3 is TGTGCCAGCAGCTTCTTCCCGGGGCTGAACACTGAAGCTTTCTTT. It encodes CASSFFPGLNTEAFF. V is TRBV7-3 and J is TRBJ1-1, with TRBD1 as a possible D gene (5 bases). Trimming stripped 3 bases from V and 0 bases from J, with 11 bases between. Per germline, CDR1 SGHTA and CDR2 FQGTGA. The CDR3 covers 15 residues.

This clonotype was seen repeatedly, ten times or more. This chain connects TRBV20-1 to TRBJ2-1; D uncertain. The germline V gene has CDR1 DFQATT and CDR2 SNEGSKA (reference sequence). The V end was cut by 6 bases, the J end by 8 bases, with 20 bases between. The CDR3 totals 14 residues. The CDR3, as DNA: TGCAGTGCCCCCCCAAACTCGGCAGTCGATGAGCAGTTCTTC. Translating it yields CSAPPNSAVDEQFF.

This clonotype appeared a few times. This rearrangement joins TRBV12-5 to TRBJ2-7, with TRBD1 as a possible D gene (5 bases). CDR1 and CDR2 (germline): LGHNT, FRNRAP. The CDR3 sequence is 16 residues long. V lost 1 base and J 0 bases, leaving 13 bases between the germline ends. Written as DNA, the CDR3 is TGTGCTAGTGGTTTGGGGGGTCCAGGGAACTCCTACGAGCAGTACTTC. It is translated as CASGLGGPGNSYEQYF.

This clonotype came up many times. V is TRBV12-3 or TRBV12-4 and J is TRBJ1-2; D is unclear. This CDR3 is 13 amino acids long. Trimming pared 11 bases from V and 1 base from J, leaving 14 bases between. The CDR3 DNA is TGTGCCGGCTCCCGGACGGGTAACTATGGCTACACCTTC. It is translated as CAGSRTGNYGYTF.

The chain's CDR3 is CSARAVTEAFF. The CDR3 DNA follows: TGCAGTGCTAGAGCCGTGACAGAAGCTTTCTTT. This chain connects TRBV20-1 to TRBJ1-1; D not resolved. The CDR3 is 11 residues long. Trimming removed 1 base from V and 8 bases from J, with 8 bases in between. Germline CDR1 is DFQATT and CDR2 is SNEGSKA (reference sequence).

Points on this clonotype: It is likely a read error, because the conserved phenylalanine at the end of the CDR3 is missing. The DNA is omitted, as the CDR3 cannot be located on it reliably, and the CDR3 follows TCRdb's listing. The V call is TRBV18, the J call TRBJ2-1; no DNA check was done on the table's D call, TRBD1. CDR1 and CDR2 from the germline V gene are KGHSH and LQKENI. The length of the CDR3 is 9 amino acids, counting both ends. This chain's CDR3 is CASFVTPGV.

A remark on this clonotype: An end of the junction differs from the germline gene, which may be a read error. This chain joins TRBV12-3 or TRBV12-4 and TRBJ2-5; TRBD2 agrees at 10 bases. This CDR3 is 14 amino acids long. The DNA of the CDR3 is TGTGCCAGCAGTCTAGCGGGGGCCGGGGAGACCCAGTACTTC. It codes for CASSLAGAGETQYF.

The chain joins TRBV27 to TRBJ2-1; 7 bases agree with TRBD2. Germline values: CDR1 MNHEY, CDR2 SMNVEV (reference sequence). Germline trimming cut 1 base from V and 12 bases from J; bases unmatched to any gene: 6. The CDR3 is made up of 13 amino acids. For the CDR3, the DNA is TGTGCCAGCAGTTTATGGATAGCGGGCACGCAGTTCTTC. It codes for CASSLWIAGTQFF.

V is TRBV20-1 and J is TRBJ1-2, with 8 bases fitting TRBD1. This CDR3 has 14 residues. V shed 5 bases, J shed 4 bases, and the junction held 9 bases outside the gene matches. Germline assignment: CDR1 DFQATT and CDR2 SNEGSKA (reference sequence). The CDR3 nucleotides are TGCAGTGCTCTAGGGGACAGGCTTTTCTATGGCTACACCTTC. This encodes CSALGDRLFYGYTF.

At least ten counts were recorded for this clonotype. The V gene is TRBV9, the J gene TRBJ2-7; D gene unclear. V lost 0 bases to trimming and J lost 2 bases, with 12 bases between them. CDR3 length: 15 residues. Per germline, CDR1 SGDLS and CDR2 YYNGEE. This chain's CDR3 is CASSVEPGPTYEQYF. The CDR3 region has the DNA TGTGCCAGCAGCGTAGAGCCAGGCCCTACCTACGAGCAGTACTTC.

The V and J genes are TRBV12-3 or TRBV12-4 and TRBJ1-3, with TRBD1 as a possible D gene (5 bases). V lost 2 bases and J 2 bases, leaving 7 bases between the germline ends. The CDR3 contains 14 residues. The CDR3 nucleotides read TGTGCCAGCAGTTTAAAGGGGACTGGAAACACCATATATTTT. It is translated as CASSLKGTGNTIYF.